The sequence of this T cell receptor beta chain was determined in a study of cytomegalovirus exposure and HLA in healthy donors. Donors were nominally healthy when sampled, though unrecorded immune exposures were likely. To note about this clone: Antigen: not known.

Study-level findings and limits: In terms of immune exposure information, only CMV serostatus was available.

The trim removed 0 bases at V and 5 bases at J, leaving 8 bases unmatched. There are 17 residues in the CDR3. CDR1 is SGHRS, CDR2 YFSETQ, per germline. PCR amplification relied on 60 Vbeta primers (plus 13 Jbeta primers). Sequenced by immunoSEQ multiplex PCR; TCRdb stores in-frame clones only, minus some. The sample shows about 160,000 clones, around four fifths of them seen only once. The clonotype was recovered from a man in his thirties or forties in good health and CMV-seronegative. The material sequenced was PBMCs. This chain links TRBV5-1 with TRBJ2-5; 12 bases match TRBD2. CDR3 in amino acids: CASSLAPSGRAIETQYF. The CDR3 DNA reads TGCGCCAGCAGCTTGGCCCCTAGCGGGAGGGCCATTGAGACCCAGTACTTC.